A single sample is the source of the 3 T cell receptor beta chains below, sequenced in a study of OX40 agonist ivuxolimab in advanced cancers. Profiling relied on immunoSEQ multiplex PCR, and the TCRdb table lists in-frame clones only, not all of them. The table includes more than 80,000 clones, 91% detected once. This specimen consisted of CD4+ or CD8+ T cells sorted from blood, obtained in a trial of the OX40 agonist ivuxolimab. The receptors shown here come from an adult with an advanced solid tumor such as melanoma, head and neck, liver or kidney cancer.

The V and J genes are TRBV5-1 and TRBJ2-2; D call uncertain. With 0 bases removed from V and 4 bases from J, the gap between germline ends came to 10 bases. The germline V gene has CDR1 SGHRS and CDR2 YFSETQ. The CDR3 sequence is 15 residues long. CDR3 loop: CASSLDGRSTGELFF. The CDR3, as DNA: TGCGCCAGCAGCTTGGACGGGCGGTCCACCGGGGAGCTGTTTTTT.

The rearrangement uses TRBV7-2 and TRBJ2-5, with D hard to call. The CDR3 is 13 residues long. From germline, CDR1 is SGHTA and CDR2 FQGNSA. Trimming stripped 5 bases from V and 4 bases from J, with 11 bases between. This chain's CDR3 is CASSAMVRETQYF. As DNA, the CDR3 is TGTGCCAGCAGCGCAATGGTCCGAGAGACCCAGTACTTC.

The chain has TRBV6-5 and TRBJ2-5, with D possibly matching TRBD2 (6 bases). V lost 3 bases to trimming and J lost 5 bases, with 16 bases between them. Germline-derived CDR1 and CDR2 are MNHEY and SVGAGI. The CDR3 covers 15 residues. This chain's CDR3 is CASSYSGGAGETQYF. DNA for the CDR3: TGTGCCAGCAGTTATTCCGGGGGAGCCGGGGAGACCCAGTACTTC.